The 17 T cell receptor beta chains presented below share a single source sample, sequenced in a study of cytomegalovirus exposure and HLA in healthy donors. PCR was performed using 60 Vbeta and 13 Jbeta primers. Sequencing was performed with immunoSEQ multiplex PCR; in TCRdb, only in-frame clones are kept and a portion is missing. The sample shows approximately 210,000 clones, about 85% of them seen only once. Sequencing was carried out using PBMCs. Every receptor here comes from a woman between 45 and 60 years old in good health and CMV-seropositive.

With respect to this clone: Other DNA variants within this sample encode the same CDR3. This chain links TRBV29-1 with TRBJ2-7; D is uncertain. The germline V and J ends were trimmed by 6 bases and 2 bases, with 5 bases remaining between them. The CDR3 loop spans 10 amino acids. Per the germline V gene, CDR1 is SQVTM and CDR2 is ANQGSEA. The chain's CDR3 is CSVRTYEQYF. The CDR3 DNA reads as TGCAGCGTGCGGACCTACGAGCAGTACTTC.

The V gene is TRBV19, the J gene TRBJ1-4, with 7 bases aligning to TRBD1. Germline CDR1 LNHDA, CDR2 SQIVND (reference sequence). V shed 6 bases, J shed 0 bases, and the junction held 4 bases outside the gene matches. The CDR3 is 15 amino acids. In nucleotides, the CDR3 is TGTGCCAGTAGAGGGGGACAGACAACTAATGAAAAACTGTTTTTT. Its translation is CASRGGQTTNEKLFF.

The chain carries TRBV7-6 and TRBJ1-3; 7 bases line up with TRBD1. CDR1 SGHVS and CDR2 FNYEAQ come from the germline V gene. This CDR3 spans 16 amino acids. The V segment lost 5 bases and the J segment 6 bases; nucleotides outside the gene matches: 13. The CDR3 region has the DNA TGTGCCAGCAGCCAACGCCCCAGGGGGTTGGAAAACACCATATATTTT. This codes for CASSQRPRGLENTIYF.

V is TRBV18 and J is TRBJ1-2; possibly TRBD1 for D (6 bases). V lost 2 bases to trimming and J lost 5 bases, with 9 bases between them. The CDR3 spans 13 residues. Germline loops: CDR1 KGHSH, CDR2 LQKENI. CDR3 sequence (DNA): TGTGCCAGCTCACCAGACAGGAAGTATGGCTACACCTTC. It translates to CASSPDRKYGYTF.

The chain recombines TRBV28 with TRBJ1-2; D uncertain. Per germline, CDR1 MDHEN and CDR2 SYDVKM. CDR3 size: 12 residues. The germline V and J ends were trimmed by 8 bases and 6 bases, with 13 bases remaining between them. The CDR3 sequence is CASLLPRHGYTF. The CDR3 DNA reads TGTGCCAGCCTTCTCCCCAGGCATGGCTACACCTTC.

As regards this clone: Other DNA variants within this sample encode the same CDR3. V and J are TRBV27 and TRBJ2-3, with D unresolved. Trimming removed 2 bases from V and 0 bases from J, with 3 bases in between. This CDR3 is built from 13 residues. CDR1 and CDR2 from the germline V gene are MNHEY and SMNVEV (reference sequence). The CDR3 bases are TGTGCCAGCAGTTTAACAAGCACAGATACGCAGTATTTT. This gives the protein CASSLTSTDTQYF.

The V gene is TRBV18, the J gene TRBJ1-1; D is perhaps TRBD1 (5 bases). The V end was cut by 5 bases, the J end by 0 bases, with 13 bases between. CDR3 length: 15 amino acids. From germline, CDR1 is KGHSH and CDR2 LQKENI. Here the CDR3 reads CASSRTSSMNTEAFF. The CDR3 DNA follows: TGTGCCAGCTCAAGGACAAGCTCTATGAACACTGAAGCTTTCTTT.

This sequence joins TRBV10-3 and TRBJ2-1; maybe TRBD2 (6 bases). The CDR3 consists of 13 residues. In germline, CDR1 is ENHRY, CDR2 SYGVKD. V lost 4 bases, J lost 8 bases, and 12 bases lay in between. CDR3 amino acids: CAISGGTSYEQFF. Here the CDR3 DNA reads TGTGCCATCAGTGGCGGGACTTCCTATGAGCAGTTCTTC.

The rearrangement joins TRBV6-6 to TRBJ2-5, with TRBD2 as a possible D gene (6 bases). The CDR3 consists of 13 residues. Germline CDR1 MNHNY, CDR2 SVGAGI (reference sequence). V lost 6 bases and J 2 bases, leaving 10 bases between the germline ends. CDR3 DNA: TGTGCCAGCAGCGGGGGAGGTCAAGAGACCCAGTACTTC. Protein sequence: CASSGGGQETQYF.

The V gene is TRBV30, the J gene TRBJ1-6, with no clear D. The germline V gene encodes CDR1 GTSNPN and CDR2 SVGIG (reference sequence). Trimming pared 2 bases from V and 8 bases from J, leaving 13 bases between. CDR3 size: 14 residues. DNA of the CDR3: TGTGCCTGGAGTAGCCGGGGAAGCGATTCACCCCTCCACTTT. Its protein is CAWSSRGSDSPLHF.

This clone came up once. V gene TRBV6-1 combines with J gene TRBJ2-5; possibly TRBD2 for D (5 bases). The J call may be in error: the DNA end matches TRBJ2-7 better. Germline V gives CDR1 MNHNS, CDR2 SASEGT. The CDR3 runs to 13 residues. CDR3 region: CASSETSPYEQYF. For the CDR3, the DNA is TGTGCCAGCAGTGAAACTAGTCCCTACGAGCAGTACTTC.

The rearrangement links TRBV7-7 to TRBJ2-1, with D uncertain. V dropped 2 bases and J dropped 5 bases, with 10 bases sitting between them. This CDR3 is built from 14 residues. Germline CDR1 and CDR2: SSHAT and FNYEAQ (reference sequence). This chain's CDR3 is CASSLRESNNEQFF. DNA of the CDR3: TGTGCCAGCAGCTTACGAGAGAGCAACAATGAGCAGTTCTTC.

V usage is TRBV29-1 and J usage is TRBJ2-3, with D possibly TRBD2 on 6 matching bases. Germline V gives CDR1 SQVTM, CDR2 ANQGSEA. This CDR3 is 13 amino acids long. V was clipped by 6 bases and J by 1 base, with 11 bases between them. The CDR3 sequence: CSVPGTRTDTQYF. CDR3 coding DNA: TGCAGCGTGCCGGGGACTCGCACAGATACGCAGTATTTT.

The V gene is TRBV19, the J gene TRBJ2-5, with TRBD2 matching over 9 bases. The CDR3 contains 15 residues. V was pared by 3 bases and J by 2 bases, with 4 bases of the junction left unmatched. In germline, CDR1 is LNHDA, CDR2 SQIVND (reference sequence). The CDR3 DNA reads TGTGCCAGTAGTATGCGCGGGGGGGTACAAGAGACCCAGTACTTC. Its protein product is CASSMRGGVQETQYF. Together with reference TRBV19 and TRBJ2-5, the CDR3 gives the full variable domain: DGGITQSPKYLFRKEGQNVTLSCEQNLNHDAMYWYRQDPGQGLRLIYYSQIVNDFQKGDIAEGYSVSREKKESFPLTVTSAQKNPTAFYLCASSMRGGVQETQYFGPGTRLLVL.

This clone is a singleton in its sample. V and J are TRBV18 and TRBJ2-7, with TRBD2 identical over 11 bases. Germline lookup yields CDR1 KGHSH and CDR2 LQKENI. The junction had 7 bases not matched to a gene; V was cut back by 3 bases and J by 3 bases. The length of the CDR3 is 16 residues. The CDR3: CASSPQTSGEGYEQYF. In DNA, the CDR3 is TGTGCCAGCTCACCCCAGACTAGCGGGGAGGGCTACGAGCAGTACTTC.

The chain employs TRBV2 and TRBJ1-2, with 9 bases aligning to TRBD1. The CDR3 is made up of 14 amino acids. Per the germline V gene, CDR1 is SNHLY and CDR2 is FYNNEI. Unmatched junction bases numbered 7, after V lost 7 bases and J lost 4 bases. The CDR3 loop is CASIGTGNFYGYTF. The CDR3 coding sequence is TGTGCCAGCATAGGGACAGGGAATTTCTATGGCTACACCTTC. The complete variable domain, with remaining parts taken from reference TRBV2 and TRBJ1-2, reads EPEVTQTPSHQVTQMGQEVILRCVPISNHLYFYWYRQILGQKVEFLVSFYNNEISEKSEIFDDQFSVERPDGSNFTLKIRSTKLEDSAMYFCASIGTGNFYGYTFGSGTRLTVV.

The gene calls are TRBV5-6 and TRBJ1-3, with 9 bases lining up with TRBD1. Germline values: CDR1 SGHDT, CDR2 YYEEEE. V was clipped by 4 bases and J by 4 bases; unmatched bases: 9. The CDR3 contains 16 residues. CDR3 amino acids: CASSGGTGGRGNTIYF. The DNA of the CDR3 is TGTGCCAGCAGCGGCGGCACAGGGGGCCGGGGAAACACCATATATTTT.